The source of this T cell receptor (beta chain) is a study of shared clonotypes between healthy human individuals (TCRdb year 2020). As for the study more broadly: The cohort included three men and two women between 18 and 49 years of age. Different laboratories and diverse techniques were used to prepare libraries and sequence TCR repertoires, to increase sequencing depth and limit assay-specific biases. Leukapheresis yielded between about 0.85 and 10 billion PBMCs per donor. To estimate repertoire size and how much clonotypes are shared between individuals, the study performed deep sequencing of blood TCR repertoires from a few healthy adults. For each donor, CD4 naive and CD4 memory were each run on three plates, CD8 naive on two plates, and CD8 memory on one plate.

Using the deep immunoSEQ assay, TCR CDR3 regions were amplified from genomic DNA by multiplex PCR. Genomic DNA extracted from each cell subset was distributed evenly over all wells of several immunoSEQ 96-well plates, and each plate served as one replicate. For sorted subsets, roughly 200 ng of genomic DNA, equivalent to around 29,000 T cell genomes, went into each replicate PCR. Purified libraries were quantified with a Qubit 3.0 fluorometer, sized on a Bioanalyzer 2100, and re-quantified with the KAPA Library Quantification kit. Every immunoSEQ 96-well plate was sequenced on a separate single-read 150-cycle Illumina NextSeq 550 flow cell. The paper's data handling went like this. Because the immunoSEQ output included only junctional sequences and no quality scores, the filtering could not be the same as the filtering used for full-length reads. To assign V/J genes and CDR3, sequences were annotated using PyIR, a Python wrapper for IgBLAST v1.9, with IMGT germline references. Reads were filtered out if the reads had weak V/J assignments (E-value above 1e-6), no CDR3, stop codons, out-of-frame junctions, or ambiguous translated residues. V3J clonotypes were defined as sequences sharing an identical inferred V gene, J gene, and CDR3 amino acid sequence. To compute the percentage overlap between repertoires, the number of shared unique clonotypes was divided by the size of the smaller repertoire. Richness of each repertoire was evaluated using RTK rarefaction, the Chao1 estimator, and Recon v2.1 estimates of unobserved clonotypes. OLGA was used to compute generation probabilities for all TCRbeta clonotypes that the gDNA method yielded from a few donors. TCRdb carries this immuneACCESS record with in-frame sequences only. Its versions omit some clonotypes, under half of them owing to an unresolved V gene in the studies checked, with the rest unexplained. That table supplies the V and J calls and clone size; D and trimming were determined from the DNA. The sample table contains about 960,000 clones; only one count was recorded for less than 85% of them. Approximately 1.5% of the sample belongs to the ten largest clones.

As regards this clone: This receptor's antigen is unknown. No clone much larger than this one lies a single base away; base qualities are absent.

Donors were healthy HIV-negative adults with no recently reported acute infections or vaccinations. Every donor was a Caucasian adult residing in Nashville, Tennessee, USA. CD4+ T cells were enriched through magnetic negative selection, after which naive cells were positively selected on CD45RA and the remaining negative fraction served as the memory subset. After blood collection by leukapheresis, PBMCs were isolated using Ficoll-Histopaque density gradient centrifugation and then cryopreserved in the vapor phase of liquid nitrogen. Analytical flow cytometry was used to check the purity and quantity of each magnetically sorted T cell population. From each sorted fraction, genomic DNA was isolated and quantified by UV absorbance on a Nanodrop 2000c. Beyond this particular receptor, the publication reports: The genetic and exposure-history diversity represented was limited by the small number of donors. Sampling was restricted to blood, and TCR repertoires in tissues likely differ from the TCR repertoires found in blood. Compared with non-shared clonotypes, the clonotypes found in all four sorted-subset donors had higher generation probabilities. Naive subsets generally had larger estimated clonotype richness than memory subsets. Pairwise subsampling led to the expectation that sequencing depth would affect the degree of clonotype sharing among donors. Even with the large sequencing depth, rarefaction of the sorted-subset datasets indicated that sequencing was incomplete. About 4.5% of naive CD4, approximately 3.7% of naive CD8, 2.3% of memory CD4, and around 0.42% of memory CD8 clonotypes were shared across a few donors.

Including cysteine and phenylalanine, the CDR3 has 12 amino acids. Left in the record is the CDR3 DNA by itself, 36 bases read in frame from the first base. V gives up 5 bases and J gives up 10 bases, and the segment between their germline ends measures 13 bases. Via the germline V gene, CDR1 is MNHNS and CDR2 SASEGT. This sequence was found in a man between 18 and 29 years old in good health. The sequenced sample was memory CD4+ T cells sorted from blood. The sample's cell subset or site label is to be understood as: CD45RA-negative fraction. This chain joins TRBV6-1 to TRBJ2-3; no D gene is confidently identified. Read as DNA, the sequence is TGTGCCAGCAGTAATAGTATTTCTTCGCAGTATTTT. Translated, this is CASSNSISSQYF.